This T cell receptor beta chain was identified in a study of cytomegalovirus exposure and HLA in healthy donors. The overall study: A later analysis reported the same platform for the roughly 120 validation repertoires and the 666 first-cohort repertoires.

This table comes from immunoSEQ multiplex PCR, and its TCRdb copy is limited to in-frame clones, with some not included. The sample consists of 90,000 to 150,000 clones, 88% of them appearing once. This clone was picked up a small number of times. The CDR3 has 15 residues. Trimming at V came to 3 bases and at J to 0 bases, leaving 2 bases not matched to a gene. Germline CDR1 reads KGHSH; CDR2 reads LQKENI. The receptor was isolated from a woman between 18 and 29 years old in good health and CMV-seropositive. The source material was PBMCs. The chain employs TRBV18 and TRBJ2-3, with 8 nucleotides matching TRBD2. Written as DNA, the CDR3 is TGTGCCAGCTCACCTAGCGGGACTAGCACAGATACGCAGTATTTT. It is translated as CASSPSGTSTDTQYF.